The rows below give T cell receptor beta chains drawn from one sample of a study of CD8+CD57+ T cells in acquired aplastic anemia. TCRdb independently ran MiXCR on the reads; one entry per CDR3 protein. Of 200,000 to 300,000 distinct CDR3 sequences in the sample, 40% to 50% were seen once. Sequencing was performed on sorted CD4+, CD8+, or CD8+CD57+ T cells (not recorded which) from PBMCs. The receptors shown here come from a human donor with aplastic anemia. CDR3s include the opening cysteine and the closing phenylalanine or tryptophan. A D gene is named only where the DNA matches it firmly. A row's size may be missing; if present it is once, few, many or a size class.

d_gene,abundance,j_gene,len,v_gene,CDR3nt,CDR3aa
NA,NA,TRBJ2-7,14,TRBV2,TGTGCCGGCAGTGTGAAGGGGACCTCAGCCGAGCAGTACTTC,CAGSVKGTSAEQYF
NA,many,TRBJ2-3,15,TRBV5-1,TGCGCCAGCAGCTTGCACACTAGTCTCGCAGATACGCAGTATTTT,CASSLHTSLADTQYF
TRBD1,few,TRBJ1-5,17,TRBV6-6,TGTGCCAGCAGCCCCTGGGCCCCCGGGACAGGCAATCAGCCCCAGCATTTT,CASSPWAPGTGNQPQHF
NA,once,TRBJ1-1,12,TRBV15,TGTGCCACCAGCAGAGAGGGACCAAAGGCTTTCTTT,CATSREGPKAFF
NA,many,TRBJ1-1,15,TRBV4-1,TGCGCCAGCAGTCTCGGGCAGCACGCGAACACTGAAGCTTTCTTT,CASSLGQHANTEAFF
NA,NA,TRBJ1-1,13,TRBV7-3,TGTGCCAGCAGCTTAATGGCGAACACTGAAGCTTTCTTT,CASSLMANTEAFF
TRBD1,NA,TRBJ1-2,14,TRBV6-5,TGTGTCAGCAGGGGGACAGACTTCGGCTATGGCTACACCTTC,CVSRGTDFGYGYTF
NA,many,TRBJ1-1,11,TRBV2,TGTGCCAATCGACGGAGGCTGGGCGCTTTCTTT,CANRRRLGAFF
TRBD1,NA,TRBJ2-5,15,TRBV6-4,TGTGCCAGCAGAAACGGACAGGGAAAATTTGAGACCCAGTACTTC,CASRNGQGKFETQYF
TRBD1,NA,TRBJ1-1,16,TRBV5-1,TGCGCCAGCAGCCAGAGAGGGGACAGTTTGAACACTGAAGCTTTCTTT,CASSQRGDSLNTEAFF
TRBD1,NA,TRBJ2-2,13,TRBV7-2,TGTGCCAGCAGCTTCCGGGACAGGGGGGAGCTGTTTTTT,CASSFRDRGELFF
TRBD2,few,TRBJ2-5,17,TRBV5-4,TGTGCCAGCAGCTTGGTGCTGGCGGGGGGCCAGGAAGAGACCCAGTACTTC,CASSLVLAGGQEETQYF
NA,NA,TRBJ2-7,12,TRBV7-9,TGTGCCAGTAGGGCAGTACCTTACGAGCAGTACTTC,CASRAVPYEQYF
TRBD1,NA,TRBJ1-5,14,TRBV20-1,TGCAGTGCTGGGACAGGGGATAGCAATCAGCCCCAGCATTTT,CSAGTGDSNQPQHF
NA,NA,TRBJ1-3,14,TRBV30,TGTGCCTGGAGCAGTGGATCGGGGGGAAACACCATATATTTT,CAWSSGSGGNTIYF
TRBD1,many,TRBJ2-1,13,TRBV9,TGTGCCAGCAGCGTAAGACAGGGTAATGAGCAGTTCTTC,CASSVRQGNEQFF
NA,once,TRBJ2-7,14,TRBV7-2,TGTGCCAGCAGCTTATATACAGGGAGCGACGAGCAGTACTTC,CASSLYTGSDEQYF
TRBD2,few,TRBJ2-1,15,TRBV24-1,TGTGCCACCAGCGGACGGCGGGAGGGCCGCAATGAGCAGTTCTTC,CATSGRREGRNEQFF
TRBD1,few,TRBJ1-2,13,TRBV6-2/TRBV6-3,TGTGCCAGCAGTTACCAGGGGGCTCGTGGCTACACCTTC,CASSYQGARGYTF
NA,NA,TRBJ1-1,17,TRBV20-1,TGCAGTGCTAGAGAGGGGAGGGTTCAGGGGCTCTGGGGTGAAGCTTTCTTT,CSAREGRVQGLWGEAFF
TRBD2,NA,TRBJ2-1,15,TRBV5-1,TGCGCCAGCAGCTTGGGGAGCGGGAGAGGTTATGAGCAGTTCTTC,CASSLGSGRGYEQFF
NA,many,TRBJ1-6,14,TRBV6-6,TGTGCCTTAGGTCGGGAGAGCTTTAATTCACCCCTCCACTTT,CALGRESFNSPLHF
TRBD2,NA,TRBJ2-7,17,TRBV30,TGTGCCTGGAGTCTGCGGGTTCTGGCTAGCGGTCCCTACGAGCAGTACTTC,CAWSLRVLASGPYEQYF
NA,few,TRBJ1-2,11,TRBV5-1,TGCGCCAGCAGCCAGAGCTATGGCTACACCTTC,CASSQSYGYTF
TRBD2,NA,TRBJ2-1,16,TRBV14,TGTGCCAGCAGCCAAGAGATGCGGGGGGGCCGCAATGAGCAGTTCTTC,CASSQEMRGGRNEQFF
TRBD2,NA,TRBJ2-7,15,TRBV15,TGTGCCACCAGCGGCGTAGCGGGAGGGCCGGACGAGCAGTACTTC,CATSGVAGGPDEQYF
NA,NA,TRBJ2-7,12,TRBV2,TGTGCCAGCAGCTTACTGGGCCCCGAGCAGTACTTC,CASSLLGPEQYF
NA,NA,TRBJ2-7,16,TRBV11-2,TGTGCCAGCAGCTTAGGTCCGGGGACAAGGGTCGACGAGCAGTACTTC,CASSLGPGTRVDEQYF
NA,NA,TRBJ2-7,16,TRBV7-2,TGCGCCAGCAGCCAAGAATGGGCAATTCCCTCCTACGAGCAGTACTTC,CASSQEWAIPSYEQYF
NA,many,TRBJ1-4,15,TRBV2,TGTGCCAGCAGGGTCCTGATGGCCGCGAGGGAAAAACTGTTTTTT,CASRVLMAAREKLFF
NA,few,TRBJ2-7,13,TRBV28,TGTGCCAGCAGTTTATGGACTCCCTACGAGCAGTACTTC,CASSLWTPYEQYF
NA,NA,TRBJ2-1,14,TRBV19,TGTGCCAGTAGTATAGCGGCCGCATACAATGAGCAGTTCTTC,CASSIAAAYNEQFF
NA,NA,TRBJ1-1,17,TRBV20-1,TGCAGTGCTAGGGGGGGGAGGGGCCGTACCATGAACACTGAAGCTTTCTTT,CSARGGRGRTMNTEAFF
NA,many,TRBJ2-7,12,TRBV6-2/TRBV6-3,TGTGCCAGCAGTAGGACTGTGAACGAGCAGTACTTC,CASSRTVNEQYF
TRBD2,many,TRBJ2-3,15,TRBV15,TGTGCCACCAGCAGCGGGAGGGCCAACACAGATACGCAGTATTTT,CATSSGRANTDTQYF
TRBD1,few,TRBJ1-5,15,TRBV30,TGTGCCTGGAGTGATCGGGGACAGGGTGATCAGCCCCAGCATTTT,CAWSDRGQGDQPQHF
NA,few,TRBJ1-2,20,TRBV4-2,TGTGCCAGCAGCCAAGACTCGGTGCTGGGACCTAAACTCATTCTCTATGGCTACACCTTC,CASSQDSVLGPKLILYGYTF